The 6 T cell receptor beta chains in this list originate from one sample, sequenced in a study of PD-L1 blockade in urothelial cancer. Time point denoted: pretreatment peripheral blood. Assay used: immunoSEQ multiplex PCR; TCRdb lists only in-frame clones, some missing. The data show tens of thousands of clones, 80% to 85% seen once. Sequencing was performed on PBMCs, taken around atezolizumab (anti-PD-L1) treatment. Receptors originate from a man aged 50 to 59 with urothelial cancer.

This clone was found a few times. V gene TRBV6-1 combines with J gene TRBJ1-2; 7 bases map to TRBD1. V lost 6 bases to trimming and J lost 6 bases; unmatched junction nucleotides: 7. CDR1 is MNHNS and CDR2 is SASEGT in the germline V gene. The CDR3 contains 13 residues. The CDR3 region is CASSGVDRNGYTF. The CDR3 DNA reads as TGTGCCAGCAGCGGGGTGGACAGGAATGGCTACACCTTC.

The J gene is TRBJ2-5, the V gene TRBV4-1; possible D gene TRBD2, 5 bases. Per the germline V gene, CDR1 is MGHRA and CDR2 is YSYEKL. Trimming removed 4 bases from V and 2 bases from J, with 14 bases in between. The CDR3 contains 15 residues. Written as DNA, the CDR3 is TGCGCCAGCAGCCCGAGGGTGGCAGCGCAAGAGACCCAGTACTTC. Residues: CASSPRVAAQETQYF.

This chain links TRBV7-2 with TRBJ2-2; 12 bases match TRBD2. V shed 5 bases and J 6 bases; nucleotides not matched to a gene: 7. Germline assignment: CDR1 SGHTA and CDR2 FQGNSA. CDR3 length: 16 amino acids. This chain's CDR3 is CASSRQTSGGPGELFF. The CDR3 nucleotides read TGTGCCAGCAGCCGCCAGACTAGCGGGGGACCCGGGGAGCTGTTTTTT.

The chain couples TRBV30 to TRBJ2-5; the match to TRBD2 covers 11 bases. Germline CDR1 is GTSNPN and CDR2 is SVGIG (reference sequence). V lost 1 base and J lost 7; bases outside the gene matches: 8. The CDR3 is 15 amino acids. The chain's CDR3 is CAWSEDSGRAVTQYF. CDR3 DNA: TGTGCCTGGAGTGAGGATAGCGGGAGGGCCGTGACCCAGTACTTC. Supplemented by reference TRBV30 and TRBJ2-5, the full variable domain reads SQTIHQWPATLVQPVGSPLSLECTVEGTSNPNLYWYRQAAGRGLQLLFYSVGIGQISSEVPQNLSASRPQDRQFILSSKKLLLSDSGFYLCAWSEDSGRAVTQYFGPGTRLLVL.

This clone appeared once. This rearrangement joins TRBV5-1 to TRBJ1-3, with TRBD1 identical over 8 bases. Germline CDR1 is SGHRS and CDR2 is YFSETQ. This CDR3 contains 16 residues. With V trimmed by 4 bases and J by 0 bases, 6 bases remained unmatched. CDR3 DNA: TGCGCCAGCAGCATGGGACAGGCGTTCTCTGGAAACACCATATATTTT. Translated: CASSMGQAFSGNTIYF.

The chain combines TRBV7-9 with TRBJ2-7; TRBD2 matches 9 bases. The germline V gene encodes CDR1 SEHNR and CDR2 FQNEAQ (reference sequence). Losses at the gene ends were 3 bases for V and 2 bases for J; bases not matched to a gene: 2. The CDR3 covers 14 residues. CDR3 nucleotide sequence: TGTGCCAGCAGCTTTGGCGGGAGGGCCTACGAGCAGTACTTC. Translated, it gives CASSFGGRAYEQYF.